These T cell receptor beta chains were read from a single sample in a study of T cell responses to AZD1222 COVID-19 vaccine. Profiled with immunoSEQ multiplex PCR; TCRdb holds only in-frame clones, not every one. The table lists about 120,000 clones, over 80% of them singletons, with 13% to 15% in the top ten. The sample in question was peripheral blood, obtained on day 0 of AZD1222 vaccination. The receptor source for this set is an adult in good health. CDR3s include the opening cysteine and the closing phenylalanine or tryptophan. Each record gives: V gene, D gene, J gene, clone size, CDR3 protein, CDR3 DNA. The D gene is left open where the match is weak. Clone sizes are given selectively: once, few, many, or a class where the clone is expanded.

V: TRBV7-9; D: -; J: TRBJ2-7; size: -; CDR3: CASSLGPVWQYF; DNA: TGTGCCAGCAGCTTAGGCCCCGTCTGGCAGTACTTC
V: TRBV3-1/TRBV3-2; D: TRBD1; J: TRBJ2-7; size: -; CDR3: CASSSLPRDRFYEQYF; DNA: TGTGCCAGCAGCTCCCTGCCCCGGGACAGGTTCTACGAGCAGTACTTC
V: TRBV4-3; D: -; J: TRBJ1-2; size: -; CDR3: CASSQDRGDYGYTF; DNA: TGCGCCAGCAGCCAAGATAGAGGGGACTATGGCTACACCTTC
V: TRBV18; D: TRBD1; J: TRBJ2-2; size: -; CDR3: CASSRGQGISGELFF; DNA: TGTGCCAGCTCACGGGGACAGGGGATATCCGGGGAGCTGTTTTTT
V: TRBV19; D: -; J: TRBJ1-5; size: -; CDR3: CASIGDSGSNQPQHF; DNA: TGTGCCAGTATTGGGGACTCTGGCAGCAATCAGCCCCAGCATTTT
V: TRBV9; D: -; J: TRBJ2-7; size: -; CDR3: CASSEGVVGTYEQYF; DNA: TGTGCCAGCAGCGAGGGGGTAGTGGGAACCTACGAGCAGTACTTC
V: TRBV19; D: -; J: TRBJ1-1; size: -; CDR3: CASSISRIWDTEAFF; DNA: TGTGCCAGTAGCATCTCTAGAATTTGGGACACTGAAGCTTTCTTT
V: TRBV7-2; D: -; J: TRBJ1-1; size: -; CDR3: CASSLEYENTEAFF; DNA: TGTGCCAGCAGCTTAGAATATGAGAACACTGAAGCTTTCTTT
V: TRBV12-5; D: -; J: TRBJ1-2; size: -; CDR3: CASGRDPGNYGYTF; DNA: TGTGCTAGTGGCCGGGACCCTGGGAACTATGGCTACACCTTC
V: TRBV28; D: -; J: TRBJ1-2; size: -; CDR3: CASSLLFILDKVGKTLPNYGYTF; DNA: TGTGCCAGCAGTTTATTGTTCATCCTGGACAAGGTCGGAAAGACCCTACCAAACTATGGCTACACCTTC
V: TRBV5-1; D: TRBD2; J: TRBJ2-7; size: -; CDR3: CASSPSDGLAYEQYF; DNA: TGCGCCAGCAGCCCGTCGGACGGACTAGCCTACGAGCAGTACTTC
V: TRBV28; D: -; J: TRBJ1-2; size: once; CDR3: CASSPGGGGYTF; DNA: TGTGCCAGCAGTCCCGGTGGGGGTGGCTACACCTTC
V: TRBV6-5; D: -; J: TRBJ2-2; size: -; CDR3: CASSSHLFLGTGELFF; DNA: TGTGCCAGCAGTTCCCACCTCTTCCTCGGGACCGGGGAGCTGTTTTTT
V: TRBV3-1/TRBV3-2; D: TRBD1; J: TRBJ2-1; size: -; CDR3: CASSHPWTGQVREQFF; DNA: TGTGCCAGCAGCCACCCCTGGACAGGTCAGGTAAGGGAGCAGTTCTTC
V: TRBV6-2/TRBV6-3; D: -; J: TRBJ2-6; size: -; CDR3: CASSYNSGANVLTF; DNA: TGTGCCAGCAGTTACAACTCTGGGGCCAACGTCCTGACTTTC
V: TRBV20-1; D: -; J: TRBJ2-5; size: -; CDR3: CSASRQGTQYF; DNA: TGCAGTGCTAGTCGGCAGGGCACCCAGTACTTC
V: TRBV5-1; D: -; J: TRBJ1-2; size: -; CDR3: CASSLGRTANYGYTF; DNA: TGCGCCAGCAGCTTGGGACGGACAGCTAACTATGGCTACACCTTC
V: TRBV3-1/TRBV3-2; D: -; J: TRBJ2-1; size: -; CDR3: CASSQIAGIFNEQFF; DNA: TGTGCCAGCAGCCAAATCGCGGGAATATTCAATGAGCAGTTCTTC
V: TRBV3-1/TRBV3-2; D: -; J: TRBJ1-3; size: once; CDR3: CASSQGSPSTIYF; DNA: TGTGCCAGCAGCCAGGGATCTCCGAGCACCATATATTTT
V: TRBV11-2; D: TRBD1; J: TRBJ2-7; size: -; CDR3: CASSLEGQALTEQYF; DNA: TGTGCCAGCAGCTTAGAAGGACAGGCCCTCACCGAGCAGTACTTC
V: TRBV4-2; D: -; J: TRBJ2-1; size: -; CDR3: CASSQLDEQFF; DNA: TGTGCCAGCAGCCAATTGGATGAGCAGTTCTTC
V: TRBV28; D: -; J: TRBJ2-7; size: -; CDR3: CASSLLHEQYF; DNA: TGTGCCAGCAGTTTACTTCACGAGCAGTACTTC
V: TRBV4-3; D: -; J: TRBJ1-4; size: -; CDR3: CASSQGEVLNEKLFF; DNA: TGCGCCAGCAGCCAAGGGGAGGTCCTTAATGAAAAACTGTTTTTT
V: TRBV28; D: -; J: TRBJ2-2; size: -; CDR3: CASSLGGSQTGELFF; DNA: TGTGCCAGCAGTTTAGGAGGGAGTCAGACCGGGGAGCTGTTTTTT
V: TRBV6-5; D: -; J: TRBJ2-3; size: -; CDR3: CASSYGAGTDTQYF; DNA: TGTGCCAGCAGTTACGGAGCGGGCACAGATACGCAGTATTTT
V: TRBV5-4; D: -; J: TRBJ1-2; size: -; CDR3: CASSHVAGPNYGYTF; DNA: TGTGCCAGCAGCCATGTAGCGGGCCCGAACTATGGCTACACCTTC
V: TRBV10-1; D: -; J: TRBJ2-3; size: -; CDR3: CASTPDGNYTDTQYF; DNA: TGCGCCAGCACCCCAGATGGTAACTACACAGATACGCAGTATTTT
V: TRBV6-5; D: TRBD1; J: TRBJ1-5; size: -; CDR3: CASSYGRQGNQPQHF; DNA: TGTGCCAGCAGTTATGGGCGACAGGGAAATCAGCCCCAGCATTTT
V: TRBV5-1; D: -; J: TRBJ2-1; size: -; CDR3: CASSHGMAAYNEQFF; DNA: TGCGCCAGCAGCCACGGGATGGCGGCCTACAATGAGCAGTTCTTC
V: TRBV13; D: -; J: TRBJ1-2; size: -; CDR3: CASSPRSRTNGYTF; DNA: TGTGCCAGCAGCCCCCGCAGTCGGACTAACGGCTACACCTTC
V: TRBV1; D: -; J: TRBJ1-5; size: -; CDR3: CTSSQETGAWQPQHF; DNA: TGCACCAGCAGCCAAGAAACGGGGGCTTGGCAGCCCCAGCATTTT
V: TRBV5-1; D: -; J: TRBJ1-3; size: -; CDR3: CASSSDSGNTIYF; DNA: TGCGCCAGCAGCTCGGACTCTGGAAACACCATATATTTT
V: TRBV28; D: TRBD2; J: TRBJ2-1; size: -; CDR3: CASSFGGGRQEQFF; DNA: TGTGCCAGCAGTTTCGGGGGAGGGCGTCAGGAGCAGTTCTTC
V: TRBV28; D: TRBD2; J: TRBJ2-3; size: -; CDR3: CASSAPGRGTDTQYF; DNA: TGTGCCAGCAGTGCCCCTGGGCGGGGGACAGATACGCAGTATTTT
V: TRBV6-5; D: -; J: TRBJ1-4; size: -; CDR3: CASRPRGATNEKLFF; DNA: TGTGCCAGCCGCCCAAGAGGAGCAACTAATGAAAAACTGTTTTTT
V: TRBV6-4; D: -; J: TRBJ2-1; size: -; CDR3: CASTDLHQQFF; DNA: TGTGCCAGCACCGACTTGCATCAGCAGTTCTTC
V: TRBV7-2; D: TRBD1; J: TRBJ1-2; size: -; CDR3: CASSPPGTAYGYTF; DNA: TGTGCCAGCAGCCCACCTGGGACAGCCTATGGCTACACCTTC
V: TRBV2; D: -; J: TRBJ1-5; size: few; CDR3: CASSEFGIQPQHF; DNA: TGTGCCAGCAGTGAATTTGGGATCCAGCCCCAGCATTTT
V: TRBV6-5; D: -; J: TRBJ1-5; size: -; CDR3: CASSPDSLSNQPQHF; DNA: TGTGCCAGCAGTCCCGACAGTCTTAGCAATCAGCCCCAGCATTTT
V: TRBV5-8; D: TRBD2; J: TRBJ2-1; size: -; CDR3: CASSQSGGLGHEQFF; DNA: TGTGCCAGCAGCCAAAGCGGGGGTCTAGGCCATGAGCAGTTCTTC
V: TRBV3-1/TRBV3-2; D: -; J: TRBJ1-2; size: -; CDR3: CASSQEGYGYTF; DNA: TGTGCCAGCAGCCAAGAAGGCTATGGCTACACCTTC
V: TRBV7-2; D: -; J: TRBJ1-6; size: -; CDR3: CASSGGPVTSSYNSPLHF; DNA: TGTGCCAGCAGCGGAGGTCCGGTTACAAGCTCCTATAATTCACCCCTCCACTTT
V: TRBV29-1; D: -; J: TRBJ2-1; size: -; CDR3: CSVQYNEQFF; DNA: TGCAGCGTTCAATACAATGAGCAGTTCTTC
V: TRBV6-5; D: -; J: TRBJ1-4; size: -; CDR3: CASSYSRATLNEKLFF; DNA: TGTGCCAGCAGTTATTCCAGGGCTACTTTAAATGAAAAACTGTTTTTT
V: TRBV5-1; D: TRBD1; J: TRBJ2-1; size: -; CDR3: CASSLDPGTGFYEQFF; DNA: TGCGCCAGCAGCCTAGACCCCGGGACAGGGTTCTATGAGCAGTTCTTC
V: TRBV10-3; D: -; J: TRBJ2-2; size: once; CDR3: CATSGEGTGELFF; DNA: TGTGCCACGTCGGGTGAGGGGACCGGGGAGCTGTTTTTT
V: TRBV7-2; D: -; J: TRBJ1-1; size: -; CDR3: CASTEGGVIHTEAFF; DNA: TGTGCCAGCACCGAGGGGGGAGTTATACACACTGAAGCTTTCTTT
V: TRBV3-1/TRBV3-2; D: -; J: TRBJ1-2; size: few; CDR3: CASSQDEVGKRFYGYTF; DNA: TGTGCCAGCAGCCAAGATGAAGTAGGGAAGAGATTCTATGGCTACACCTTC
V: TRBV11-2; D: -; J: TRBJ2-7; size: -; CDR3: CASSSLTGSYEQYF; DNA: TGTGCCAGCAGCTCTCTTACAGGGTCCTACGAGCAGTACTTC
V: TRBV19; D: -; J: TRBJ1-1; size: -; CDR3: CASSTRTASEAFF; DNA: TGTGCCAGTAGTACTCGGACCGCGTCCGAAGCTTTCTTT
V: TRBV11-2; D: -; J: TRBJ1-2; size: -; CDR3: CASSMDQPYGKPGYTF; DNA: TGTGCCAGCAGCATGGACCAACCCTACGGTAAACCTGGCTACACCTTC
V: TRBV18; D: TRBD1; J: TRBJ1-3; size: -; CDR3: CASSTETGGSGNTIYF; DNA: TGTGCCAGCTCAACCGAGACAGGGGGCTCTGGAAACACCATATATTTT
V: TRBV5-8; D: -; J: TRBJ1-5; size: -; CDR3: CASRVVGQGSNQPQHF; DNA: TGTGCCAGCAGGGTGGTCGGGCAGGGTAGCAATCAGCCCCAGCATTTT
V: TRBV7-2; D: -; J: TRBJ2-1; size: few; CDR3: CASSLRGVPYNEQFF; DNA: TGTGCCAGCAGCCTGCGCGGGGTCCCCTACAATGAGCAGTTCTTC
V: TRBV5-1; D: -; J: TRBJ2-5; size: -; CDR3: CASSHPESGPGETQYF; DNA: TGCGCCAGCAGCCACCCTGAATCCGGGCCAGGAGAGACCCAGTACTTC
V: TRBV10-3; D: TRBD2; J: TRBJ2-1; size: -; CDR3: CAIGKTSGSSYNEQFF; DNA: TGTGCCATCGGAAAGACTAGCGGCTCCTCCTACAATGAGCAGTTCTTC
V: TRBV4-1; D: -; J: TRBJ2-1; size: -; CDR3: CASSQGGGLYYEQFF; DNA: TGCGCCAGCAGCCAAGGGGGCGGGCTCTACTATGAGCAGTTCTTC